At least ten counts were recorded for the clone carrying this TCR beta chain. Germline values: CDR1 MDHEN, CDR2 SYDVKM. The CDR3 totals 12 residues. V lost 2 bases and J lost 3, with 5 bases in between. This sample is drawn from a study of response to subunit inactivated influenza vaccine. TCRdb re-derived calls from the RT-PCR reads in MiXCR, one entry per CDR3 protein. The table shows hundreds of thousands of distinct CDR3 sequences, with around 14% occurring only once. The J gene is TRBJ2-7, the V gene TRBV28, with D unclear. The input for sequencing was PBMCs from blood, taken 14 to 15 days before vaccination. The receptor was isolated from a man aged 50-60 years who received an inactivated influenza vaccine. The CDR3 is CASSLKGYEQYF. The DNA for the CDR3 is TGTGCCAGCAGTTTAAAAGGCTACGAGCAGTACTTC. Full variable domain (rest looked up from reference TRBV28 and TRBJ2-7): DVKVTQSSRYLVKRTGEKVFLECVQDMDHENMFWYRQDPGLGLRLIYFSYDVKMKEKGDIPEGYSVSREKKERFSLILESASTNQTSMYLCASSLKGYEQYFGPGTRLTVT.